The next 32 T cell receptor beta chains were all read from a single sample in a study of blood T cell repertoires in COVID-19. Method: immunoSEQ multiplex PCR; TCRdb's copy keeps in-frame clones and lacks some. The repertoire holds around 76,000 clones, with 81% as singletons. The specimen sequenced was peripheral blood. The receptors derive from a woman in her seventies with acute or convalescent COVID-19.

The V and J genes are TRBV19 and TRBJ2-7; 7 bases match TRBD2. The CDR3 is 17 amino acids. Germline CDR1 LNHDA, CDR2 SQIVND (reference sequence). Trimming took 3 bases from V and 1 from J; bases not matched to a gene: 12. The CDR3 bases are TGTGCCAGTAGTATCCGCCTGATGGGTAGCGGGTCCTACGAGCAGTACTTC. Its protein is CASSIRLMGSGSYEQYF.

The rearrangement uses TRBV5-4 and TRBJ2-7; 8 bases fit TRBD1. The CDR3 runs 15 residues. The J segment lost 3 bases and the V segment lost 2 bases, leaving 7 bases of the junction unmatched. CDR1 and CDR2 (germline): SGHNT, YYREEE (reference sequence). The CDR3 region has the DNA TGTGCCAGCAGCTTTGTGTCAGGGGGCTACTACGAGCAGTACTTC. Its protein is CASSFVSGGYYEQYF.

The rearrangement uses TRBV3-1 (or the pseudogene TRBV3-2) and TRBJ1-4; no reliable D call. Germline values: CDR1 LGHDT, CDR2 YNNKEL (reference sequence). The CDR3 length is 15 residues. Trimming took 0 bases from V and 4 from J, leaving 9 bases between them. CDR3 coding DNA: TGTGCCAGCAGCCAAGATTTCCAGGTTAATGAAAAACTGTTTTTT. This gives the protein CASSQDFQVNEKLFF.

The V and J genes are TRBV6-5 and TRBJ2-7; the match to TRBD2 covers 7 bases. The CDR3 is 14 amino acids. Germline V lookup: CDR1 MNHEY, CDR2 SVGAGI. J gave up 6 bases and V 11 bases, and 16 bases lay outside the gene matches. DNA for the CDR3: TGTGCCTCGCTTAGGCAGCCCCCGGGGGGCGAGCAGTACTTC. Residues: CASLRQPPGGEQYF.

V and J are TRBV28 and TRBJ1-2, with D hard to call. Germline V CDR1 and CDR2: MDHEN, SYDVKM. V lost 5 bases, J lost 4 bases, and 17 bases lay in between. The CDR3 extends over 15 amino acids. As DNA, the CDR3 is TGTGCCAGCAGTCACTCGACACAAACTTCCTATGGCTACACCTTC. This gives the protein CASSHSTQTSYGYTF.

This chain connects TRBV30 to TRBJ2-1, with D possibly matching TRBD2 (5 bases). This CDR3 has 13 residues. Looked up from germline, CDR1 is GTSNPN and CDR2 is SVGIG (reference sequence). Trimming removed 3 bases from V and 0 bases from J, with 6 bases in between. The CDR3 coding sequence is TGTGCCTGGAGCGGGGTCTCCTACAATGAGCAGTTCTTC. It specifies CAWSGVSYNEQFF. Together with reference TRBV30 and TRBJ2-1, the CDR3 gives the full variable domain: SQTIHQWPATLVQPVGSPLSLECTVEGTSNPNLYWYRQAAGRGLQLLFYSVGIGQISSEVPQNLSASRPQDRQFILSSKKLLLSDSGFYLCAWSGVSYNEQFFGPGTRLTVL.

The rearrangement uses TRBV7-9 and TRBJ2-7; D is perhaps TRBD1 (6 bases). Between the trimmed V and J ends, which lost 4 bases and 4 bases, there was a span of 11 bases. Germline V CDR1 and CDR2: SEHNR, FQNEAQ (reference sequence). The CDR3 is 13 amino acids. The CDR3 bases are TGTGCCAGCAGCTACTGGACAGCTTACGAGCAGTACTTC. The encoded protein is CASSYWTAYEQYF.

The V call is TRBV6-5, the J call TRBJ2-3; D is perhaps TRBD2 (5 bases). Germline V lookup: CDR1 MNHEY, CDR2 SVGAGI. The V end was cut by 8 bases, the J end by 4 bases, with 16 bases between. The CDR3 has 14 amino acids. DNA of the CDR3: TGTGCCAGCGCCCTAACTAGGTCGGCAGATACGCAGTATTTT. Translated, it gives CASALTRSADTQYF.

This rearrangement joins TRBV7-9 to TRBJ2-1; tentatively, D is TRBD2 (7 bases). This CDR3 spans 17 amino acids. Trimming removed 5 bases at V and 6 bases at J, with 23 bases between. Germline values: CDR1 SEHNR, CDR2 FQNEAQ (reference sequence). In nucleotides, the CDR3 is TGTGCCAGCAGCAACGCTCGGGATGGGGGGGCCCGCAATGAGCAGTTCTTC. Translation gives CASSNARDGGARNEQFF.

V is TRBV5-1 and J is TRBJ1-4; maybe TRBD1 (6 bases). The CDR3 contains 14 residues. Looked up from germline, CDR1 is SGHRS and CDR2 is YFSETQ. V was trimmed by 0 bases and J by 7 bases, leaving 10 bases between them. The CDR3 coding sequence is TGCGCCAGCAGCTTGGGGACAGTCGGTGAAAAACTGTTTTTT. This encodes CASSLGTVGEKLFF.

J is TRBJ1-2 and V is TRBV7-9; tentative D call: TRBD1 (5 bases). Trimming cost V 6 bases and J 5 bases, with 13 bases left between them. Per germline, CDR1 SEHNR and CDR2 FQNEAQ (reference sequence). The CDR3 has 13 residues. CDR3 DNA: TGTGCCAGCAGTCGGGACTGGATTTATGGCTACACCTTC. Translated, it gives CASSRDWIYGYTF.

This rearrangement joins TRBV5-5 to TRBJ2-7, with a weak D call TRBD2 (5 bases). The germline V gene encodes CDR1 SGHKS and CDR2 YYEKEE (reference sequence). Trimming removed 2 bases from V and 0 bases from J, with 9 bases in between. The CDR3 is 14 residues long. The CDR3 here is CASSLQRHSYEQYF. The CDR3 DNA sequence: TGTGCCAGCAGCTTACAGCGGCACTCCTACGAGCAGTACTTC. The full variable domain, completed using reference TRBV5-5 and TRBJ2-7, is DAGVTQSPTHLIKTRGQQVTLRCSPISGHKSVSWYQQVLGQGPQFIFQYYEKEERGRGNFPDRFSARQFPNYSSELNVNALLLGDSALYLCASSLQRHSYEQYFGPGTRLTVT.

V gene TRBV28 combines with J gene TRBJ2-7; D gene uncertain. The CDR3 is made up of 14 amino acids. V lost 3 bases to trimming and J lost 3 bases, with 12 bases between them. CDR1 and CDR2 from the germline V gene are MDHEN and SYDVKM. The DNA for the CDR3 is TGTGCCAGCAGTTTTAGCCAGCCAATCTACGAGCAGTACTTC. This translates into CASSFSQPIYEQYF.

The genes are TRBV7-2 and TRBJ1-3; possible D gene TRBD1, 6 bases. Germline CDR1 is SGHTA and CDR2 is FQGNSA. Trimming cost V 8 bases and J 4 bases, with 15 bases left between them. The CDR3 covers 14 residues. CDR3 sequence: CASAQGTPGNTIYF. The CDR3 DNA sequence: TGTGCCAGCGCTCAGGGGACCCCCGGAAACACCATATATTTT.

As DNA, the CDR3 is TGTGCCAGCACTGACAGGGGAGGTAATTCACCCCTCCACTTT. Amino acid sequence: CASTDRGGNSPLHF. The genes are TRBV7-2 and TRBJ1-6, with 8 bases aligning to TRBD1. V lost 7 bases to trimming and J lost 6 bases; unmatched junction nucleotides: 5. Per germline, CDR1 SGHTA and CDR2 FQGNSA. CDR3 length equals 14 residues.

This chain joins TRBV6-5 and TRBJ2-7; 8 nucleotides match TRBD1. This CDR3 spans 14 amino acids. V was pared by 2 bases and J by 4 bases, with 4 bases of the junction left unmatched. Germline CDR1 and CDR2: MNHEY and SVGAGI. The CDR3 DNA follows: TGTGCCAGCAGTTACACAGGGGGAAAATACGAGCAGTACTTC. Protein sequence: CASSYTGGKYEQYF.

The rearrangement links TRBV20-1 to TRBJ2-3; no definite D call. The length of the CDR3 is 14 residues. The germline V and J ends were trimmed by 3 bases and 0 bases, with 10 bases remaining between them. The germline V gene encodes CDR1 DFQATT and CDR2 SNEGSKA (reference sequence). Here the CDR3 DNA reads TGCAGTGCTAGTGCCCGTCTTAGCACAGATACGCAGTATTTT. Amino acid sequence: CSASARLSTDTQYF.

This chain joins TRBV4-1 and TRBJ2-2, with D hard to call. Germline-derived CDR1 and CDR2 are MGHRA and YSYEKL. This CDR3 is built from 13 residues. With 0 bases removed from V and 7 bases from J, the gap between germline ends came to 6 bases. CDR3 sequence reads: CASSQDRVGELFF. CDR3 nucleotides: TGCGCCAGCAGCCAAGATCGGGTCGGGGAGCTGTTTTTT.

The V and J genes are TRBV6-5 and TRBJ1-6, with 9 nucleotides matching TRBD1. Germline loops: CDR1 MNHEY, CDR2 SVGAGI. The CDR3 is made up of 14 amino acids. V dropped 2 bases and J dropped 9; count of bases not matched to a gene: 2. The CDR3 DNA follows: TGTGCCAGCAGTTACGACAGGGGGTTTTCACCCCTCCACTTT. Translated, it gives CASSYDRGFSPLHF.

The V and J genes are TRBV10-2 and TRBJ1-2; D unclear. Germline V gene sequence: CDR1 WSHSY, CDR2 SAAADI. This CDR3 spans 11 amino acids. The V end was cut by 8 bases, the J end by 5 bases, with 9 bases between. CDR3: CASHGEYGYTF. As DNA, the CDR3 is TGCGCCAGCCACGGAGAGTATGGCTACACCTTC.

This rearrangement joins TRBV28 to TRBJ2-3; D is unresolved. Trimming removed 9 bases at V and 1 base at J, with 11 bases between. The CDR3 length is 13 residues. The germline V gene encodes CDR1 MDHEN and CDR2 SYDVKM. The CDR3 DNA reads TGTGCCAGTCAGTCCCCCGGCACAGATACGCAGTATTTT. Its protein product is CASQSPGTDTQYF. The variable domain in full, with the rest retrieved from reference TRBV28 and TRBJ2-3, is DVKVTQSSRYLVKRTGEKVFLECVQDMDHENMFWYRQDPGLGLRLIYFSYDVKMKEKGDIPEGYSVSREKKERFSLILESASTNQTSMYLCASQSPGTDTQYFGPGTRLTVL.

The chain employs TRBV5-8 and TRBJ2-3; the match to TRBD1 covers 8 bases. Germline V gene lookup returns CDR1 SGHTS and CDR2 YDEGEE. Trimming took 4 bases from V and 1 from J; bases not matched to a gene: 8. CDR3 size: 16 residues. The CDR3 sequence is CASSLDGTGGTDTQYF. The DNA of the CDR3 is TGTGCCAGCAGCCTGGATGGGACAGGAGGCACAGATACGCAGTATTTT. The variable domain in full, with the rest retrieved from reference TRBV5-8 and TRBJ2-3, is EAGVTQSPTHLIKTRGQQATLRCSPISGHTSVYWYQQALGLGLQFLLWYDEGEERNRGNFPPRFSGRQFPNYSSELNVNALELEDSALYLCASSLDGTGGTDTQYFGPGTRLTVL.

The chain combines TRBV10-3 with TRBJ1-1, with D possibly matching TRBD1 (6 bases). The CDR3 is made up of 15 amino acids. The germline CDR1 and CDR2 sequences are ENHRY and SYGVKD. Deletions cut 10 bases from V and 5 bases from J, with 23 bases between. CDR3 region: CATGNRPGEGTEAFF. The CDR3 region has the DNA TGTGCCACCGGGAACCGACCAGGGGAGGGGACTGAAGCTTTCTTT.

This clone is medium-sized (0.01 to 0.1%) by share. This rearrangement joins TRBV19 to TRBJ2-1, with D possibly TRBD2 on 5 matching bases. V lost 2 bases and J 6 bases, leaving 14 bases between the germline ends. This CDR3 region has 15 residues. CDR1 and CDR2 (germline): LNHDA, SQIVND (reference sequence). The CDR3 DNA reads TGTGCCAGTAGTATATCCAGCGGAGCTTCCAATGAGCAGTTCTTC. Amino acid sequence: CASSISSGASNEQFF.

Here the CDR3 reads CASSYTGVSGNTIYF. Here the CDR3 DNA reads TGTGCCAGCAGTTATACAGGGGTCTCTGGAAACACCATATATTTT. The chain employs TRBV2 and TRBJ1-3; 7 bases agree with TRBD1. J gave up 0 bases and V 5 bases, and 4 bases lay outside the gene matches. This CDR3 spans 15 amino acids. In germline, CDR1 is SNHLY, CDR2 FYNNEI.

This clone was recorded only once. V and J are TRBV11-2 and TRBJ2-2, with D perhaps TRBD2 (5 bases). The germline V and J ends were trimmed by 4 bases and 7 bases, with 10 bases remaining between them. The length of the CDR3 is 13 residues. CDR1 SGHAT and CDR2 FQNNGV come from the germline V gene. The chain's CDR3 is CASSSDRGGELFF. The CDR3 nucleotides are TGTGCCAGCAGCTCCGATCGGGGCGGGGAGCTGTTTTTT.

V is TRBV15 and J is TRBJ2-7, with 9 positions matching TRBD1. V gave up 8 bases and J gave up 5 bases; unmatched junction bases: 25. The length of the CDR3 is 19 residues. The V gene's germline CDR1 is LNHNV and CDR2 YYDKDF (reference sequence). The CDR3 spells CATSLVRDRVNRAFHEQYF. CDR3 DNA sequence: TGTGCCACCTCCCTCGTTCGGGACAGGGTAAACAGGGCGTTCCACGAGCAGTACTTC.

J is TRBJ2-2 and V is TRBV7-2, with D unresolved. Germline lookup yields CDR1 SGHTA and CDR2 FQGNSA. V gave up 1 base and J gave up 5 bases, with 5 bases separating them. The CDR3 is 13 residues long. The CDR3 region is CASSLVRTGELFF. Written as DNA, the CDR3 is TGTGCCAGCAGCTTAGTCCGTACCGGGGAGCTGTTTTTT.

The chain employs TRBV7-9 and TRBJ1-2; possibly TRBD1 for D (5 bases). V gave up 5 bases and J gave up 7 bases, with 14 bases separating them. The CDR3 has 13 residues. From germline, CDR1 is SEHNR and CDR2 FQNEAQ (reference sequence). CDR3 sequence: CASSPPGGSGYTF. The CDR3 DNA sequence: TGTGCCAGCAGCCCCCCCGGGGGTTCTGGCTACACCTTC.

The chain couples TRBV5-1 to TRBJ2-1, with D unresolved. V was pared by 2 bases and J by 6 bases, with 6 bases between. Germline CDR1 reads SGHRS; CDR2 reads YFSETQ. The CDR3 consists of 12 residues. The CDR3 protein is CASSFSSNEQFF. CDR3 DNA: TGCGCCAGCAGCTTCTCGTCCAATGAGCAGTTCTTC.

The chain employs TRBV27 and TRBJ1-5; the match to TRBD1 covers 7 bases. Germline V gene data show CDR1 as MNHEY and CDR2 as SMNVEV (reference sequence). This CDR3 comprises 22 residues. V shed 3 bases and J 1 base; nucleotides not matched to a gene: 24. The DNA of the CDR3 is TGTGCCAGCAGTTTGAGGGGGGATCCGGGACAGACAAATAGGGGGAGCAATCAGCCCCAGCATTTT. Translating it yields CASSLRGDPGQTNRGSNQPQHF.

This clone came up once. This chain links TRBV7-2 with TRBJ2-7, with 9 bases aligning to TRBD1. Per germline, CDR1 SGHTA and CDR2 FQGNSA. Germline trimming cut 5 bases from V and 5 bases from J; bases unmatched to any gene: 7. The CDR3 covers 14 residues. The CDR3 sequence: CASSPRDRDHEQYF. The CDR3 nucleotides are TGTGCCAGCAGCCCCCGGGACAGGGACCACGAGCAGTACTTC.